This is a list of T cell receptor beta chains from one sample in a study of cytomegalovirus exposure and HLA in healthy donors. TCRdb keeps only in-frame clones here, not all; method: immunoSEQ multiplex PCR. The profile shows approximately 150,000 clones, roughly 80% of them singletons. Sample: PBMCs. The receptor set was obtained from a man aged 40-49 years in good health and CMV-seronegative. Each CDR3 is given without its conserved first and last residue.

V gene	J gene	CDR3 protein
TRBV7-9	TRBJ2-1	ASSFFPGGEQF
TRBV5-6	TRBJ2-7	ASSPRGAYEQY
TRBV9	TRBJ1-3	ASSVGGGSSSGNTIY
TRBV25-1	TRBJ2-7	ASSDGTVSYEQY
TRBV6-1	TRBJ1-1	ASKMGPQGATEAF
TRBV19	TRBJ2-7	ASSIGPRDYEQY
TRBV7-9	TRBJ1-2	ASSPGDRDVYGYT
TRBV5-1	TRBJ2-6	ASSLAPSSGTASSGANVLT
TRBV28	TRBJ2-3	ASSPWGSGGQGDTQY
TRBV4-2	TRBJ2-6	ASSQAGASSGANVLT
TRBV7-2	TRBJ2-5	ASSFRLAGGPETQY
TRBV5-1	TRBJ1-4	ASSYEGTGVEKLF
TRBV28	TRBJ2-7	ATWGQGAYEQY
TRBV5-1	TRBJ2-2	ASSKTSDTGELF
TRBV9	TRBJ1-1	ASSPYSAGGSEAF
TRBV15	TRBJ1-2	ATSSPQTGGYGYT
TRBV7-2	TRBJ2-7	ASSSRTGRSSYEQY
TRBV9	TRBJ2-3	ASSLVSREGDTQY
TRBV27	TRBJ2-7	ASSFGEAYEQY
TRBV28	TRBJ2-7	ASSPLYYEQY
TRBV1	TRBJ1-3	TSSRSAGPFGNTIY
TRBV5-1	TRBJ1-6	ASRPSGSSYNSPLH
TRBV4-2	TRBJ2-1	ASSQDAGEDEQF
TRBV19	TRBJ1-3	ASSIKDSAGNTIY
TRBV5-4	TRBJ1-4	ASSLVVGSGDEKLF